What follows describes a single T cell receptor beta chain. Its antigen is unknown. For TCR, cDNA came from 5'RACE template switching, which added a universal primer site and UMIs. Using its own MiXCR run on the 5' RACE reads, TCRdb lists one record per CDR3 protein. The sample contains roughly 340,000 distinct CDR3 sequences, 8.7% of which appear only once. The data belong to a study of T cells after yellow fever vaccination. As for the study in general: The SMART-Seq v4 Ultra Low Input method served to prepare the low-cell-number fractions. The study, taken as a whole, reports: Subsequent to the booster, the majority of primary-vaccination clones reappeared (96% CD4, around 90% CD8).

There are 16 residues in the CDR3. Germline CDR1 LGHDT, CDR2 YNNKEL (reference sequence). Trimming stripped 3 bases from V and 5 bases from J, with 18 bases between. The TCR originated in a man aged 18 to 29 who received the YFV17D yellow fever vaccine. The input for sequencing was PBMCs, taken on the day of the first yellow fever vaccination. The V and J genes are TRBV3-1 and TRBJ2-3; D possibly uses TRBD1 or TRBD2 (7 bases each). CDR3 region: CASSQDLTGRGDTQYF. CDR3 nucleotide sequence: TGTGCCAGCAGCCAGGACCTGACAGGGAGGGGAGATACGCAGTATTTT.